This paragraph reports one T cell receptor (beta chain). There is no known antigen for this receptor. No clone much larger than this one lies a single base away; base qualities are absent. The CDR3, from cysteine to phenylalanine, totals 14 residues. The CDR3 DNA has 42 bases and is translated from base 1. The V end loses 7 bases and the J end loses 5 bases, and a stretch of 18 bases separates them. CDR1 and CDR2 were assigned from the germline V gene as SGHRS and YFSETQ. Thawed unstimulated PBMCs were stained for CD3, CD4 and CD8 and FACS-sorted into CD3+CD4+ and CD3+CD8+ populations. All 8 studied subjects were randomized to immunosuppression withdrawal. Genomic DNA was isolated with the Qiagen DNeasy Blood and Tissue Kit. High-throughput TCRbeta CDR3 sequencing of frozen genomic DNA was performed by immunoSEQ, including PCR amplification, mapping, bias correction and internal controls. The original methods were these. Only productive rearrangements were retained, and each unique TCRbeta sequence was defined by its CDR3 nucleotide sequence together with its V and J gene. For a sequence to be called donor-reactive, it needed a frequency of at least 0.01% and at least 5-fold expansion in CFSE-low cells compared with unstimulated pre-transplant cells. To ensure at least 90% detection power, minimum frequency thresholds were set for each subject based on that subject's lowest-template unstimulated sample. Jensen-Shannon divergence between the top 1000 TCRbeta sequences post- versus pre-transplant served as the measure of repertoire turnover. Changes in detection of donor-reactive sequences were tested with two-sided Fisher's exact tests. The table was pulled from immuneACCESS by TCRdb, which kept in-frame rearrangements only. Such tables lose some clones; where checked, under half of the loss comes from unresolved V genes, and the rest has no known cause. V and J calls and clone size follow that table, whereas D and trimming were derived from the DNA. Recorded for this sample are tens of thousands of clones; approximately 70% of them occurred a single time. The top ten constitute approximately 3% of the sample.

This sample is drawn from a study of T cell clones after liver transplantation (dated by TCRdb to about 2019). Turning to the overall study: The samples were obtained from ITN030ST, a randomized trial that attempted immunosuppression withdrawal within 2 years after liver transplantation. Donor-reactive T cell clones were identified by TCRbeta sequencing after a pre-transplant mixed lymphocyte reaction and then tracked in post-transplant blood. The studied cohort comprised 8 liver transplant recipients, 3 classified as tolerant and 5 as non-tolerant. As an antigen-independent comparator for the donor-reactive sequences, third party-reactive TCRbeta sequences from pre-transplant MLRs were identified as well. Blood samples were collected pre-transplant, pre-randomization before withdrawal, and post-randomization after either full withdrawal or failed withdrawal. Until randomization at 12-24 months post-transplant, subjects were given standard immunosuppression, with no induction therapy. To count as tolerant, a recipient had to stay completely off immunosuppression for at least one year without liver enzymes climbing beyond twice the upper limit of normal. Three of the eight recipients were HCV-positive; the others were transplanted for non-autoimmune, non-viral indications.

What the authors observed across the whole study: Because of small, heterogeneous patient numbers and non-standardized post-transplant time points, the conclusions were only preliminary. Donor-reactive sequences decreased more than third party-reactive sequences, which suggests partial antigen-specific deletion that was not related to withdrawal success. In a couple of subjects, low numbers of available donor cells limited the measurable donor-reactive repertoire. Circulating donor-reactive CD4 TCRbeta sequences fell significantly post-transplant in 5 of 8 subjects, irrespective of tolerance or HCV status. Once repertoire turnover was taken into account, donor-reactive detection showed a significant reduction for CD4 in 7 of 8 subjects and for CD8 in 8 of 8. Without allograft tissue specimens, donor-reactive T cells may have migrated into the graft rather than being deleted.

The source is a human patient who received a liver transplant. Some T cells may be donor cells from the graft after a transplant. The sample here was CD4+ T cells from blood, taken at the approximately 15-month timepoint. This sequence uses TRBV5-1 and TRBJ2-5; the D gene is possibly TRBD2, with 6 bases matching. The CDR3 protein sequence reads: CASRLGLPGETQYF. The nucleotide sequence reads TGCGCCAGCCGACTGGGACTTCCGGGGGAGACCCAGTACTTC.